This T cell receptor beta chain was sequenced during a study of blood T cell repertoires in COVID-19. Profiled with immunoSEQ multiplex PCR; TCRdb holds only in-frame clones, not every one. Of 210,000 or so clones in the sample, approximately 84% were seen once. This CDR3 spans 16 amino acids. Unmatched junction bases numbered 11, after V lost 4 bases and J lost 5 bases. The V gene's germline CDR1 is MGHDK and CDR2 SYGVNS. V and J are TRBV25-1 and TRBJ1-1; TRBD1 matches at 9 bases. The TCR comes from a man aged 40-55 years with active or convalescent COVID-19. The sequencing sample was made of peripheral blood. CDR3 in amino acids: CASSGLQGALGTEAFF. For the CDR3, the DNA is TGTGCCAGCAGTGGCTTACAGGGGGCGCTTGGTACTGAAGCTTTCTTT.